The 16 T cell receptor beta chains given below trace back to one sample, sequenced in a study of T cell responses to AZD1222 COVID-19 vaccine. Only in-frame clones appear in the TCRdb table, and some are missing; sequencing was by immunoSEQ multiplex PCR. The sample contains about 180,000 clones, 85% to 90% of which appear only once. Sequenced material: peripheral blood, taken on day 0 of AZD1222 vaccination. The receptors derive from an adult in good health.

This clone was counted once. This chain uses TRBV28 with TRBJ1-1, with D perhaps matching TRBD1 (6 bases). Between the trimmed V and J ends, which lost 2 bases and 4 bases, there was a span of 14 bases. Germline assignment: CDR1 MDHEN and CDR2 SYDVKM. This CDR3 comprises 15 residues. For the CDR3, the DNA is TGTGCCAGCAGTTTAATTGGGACCAGGGGCACTGAAGCTTTCTTT. This encodes CASSLIGTRGTEAFF.

The rearrangement uses TRBV12-3 or TRBV12-4 and TRBJ2-7; tentatively, D is TRBD2 (6 bases). Deletions cut 3 bases from V and 2 bases from J, with 8 bases between. The CDR3 has 13 residues. CDR3 loop: CASSFGGTYEQYV. CDR3 DNA sequence: TGTGCCAGCAGTTTTGGCGGGACCTACGAGCAGTACGTC.

V is TRBV5-6 and J is TRBJ1-5; the D is unclear. The V gene's germline CDR1 is SGHDT and CDR2 YYEEEE. The ends were cut back, 0 bases at V and 5 bases at J, with 12 bases in the middle. The CDR3 length is 15 residues. CDR3 DNA: TGTGCCAGCAGCTTGGGGCCAGATAAGGATCAGCCCCAGCATTTT. It codes for CASSLGPDKDQPQHF.

This clone was recorded a few times. V and J are TRBV9 and TRBJ2-1; maybe TRBD2 (5 bases). Germline lookup yields CDR1 SGDLS and CDR2 YYNGEE. This CDR3 contains 12 residues. V was shortened by 3 bases and J by 10 bases, with 11 bases between the two germline ends. The CDR3 sequence: CASSAPPGEQFF. CDR3 coding DNA: TGTGCCAGCAGCGCCCCTCCGGGGGAGCAGTTCTTC.

The gene calls are TRBV30 and TRBJ1-2; the match to TRBD1 covers 9 bases. Germline assignment: CDR1 GTSNPN and CDR2 SVGIG (reference sequence). With 2 bases clipped from V and 4 bases from J, the junction kept 8 bases outside the gene matches. The CDR3 contains 15 residues. The CDR3 DNA reads TGTGCCTGGAGTAACCTCGGACAGGGGAGCTATGGCTACACCTTC. The encoded protein is CAWSNLGQGSYGYTF.

This chain links TRBV28 with TRBJ1-2, with TRBD1 matching 7 bases. V shed 4 bases and J 6 bases; nucleotides not matched to a gene: 11. CDR3 size: 15 residues. Germline V gives CDR1 MDHEN, CDR2 SYDVKM. CDR3 amino acids: CASSSVGQYFNGYTF. CDR3 coding DNA: TGTGCCAGCAGTTCGGTGGGACAGTATTTCAATGGCTACACCTTC.

J is TRBJ1-2 and V is TRBV5-1; no definite D call. The V gene lost 2 bases and the J gene lost 4 bases, with 9 bases spanning the gap. The length of the CDR3 is 13 residues. Germline loops: CDR1 SGHRS, CDR2 YFSETQ. The CDR3 region is CASSLPEPYGYTF. CDR3 nucleotide sequence: TGCGCCAGCAGCTTACCGGAGCCCTATGGCTACACCTTC.

This chain connects TRBV12-3 or TRBV12-4 to TRBJ1-2; 9 bases are a match to TRBD1. The CDR3 sequence is 13 residues long. Trimming at V came to 4 bases and at J to 8 bases, leaving 5 bases not matched to a gene. The CDR3 loop reads CASSSTGGGGYTF. CDR3 coding DNA: TGTGCCAGCAGTTCGACAGGGGGTGGAGGCTACACCTTC.

DNA of the CDR3: TGTGCCAGCAGTTACTCGAGGGGCGTTGGAAACACCATATATTTT. Its translation is CASSYSRGVGNTIYF. V usage is TRBV6-5 and J usage is TRBJ1-3; D is possibly TRBD1 (5 bases). This CDR3 contains 15 residues. Germline CDR1 and CDR2: MNHEY and SVGAGI. Between the trimmed V and J ends, which lost 0 bases and 3 bases, there was a span of 9 bases.

The rearrangement links TRBV7-2 to TRBJ2-3; no reliable D call. The V end was cut by 8 bases, the J end by 5 bases, with 14 bases between. The CDR3 spans 13 residues. The V gene's germline CDR1 is SGHTA and CDR2 FQGNSA. The CDR3 reads CASGGQLQDTQYF. The CDR3 nucleotides are TGTGCCAGCGGTGGCCAGCTCCAAGATACGCAGTATTTT.

This sequence joins TRBV19 and TRBJ2-1; 9 nucleotides agree with TRBD2. The CDR3 loop spans 15 amino acids. V gave up 5 bases and J gave up 9 bases; unmatched junction bases: 11. The germline V gene has CDR1 LNHDA and CDR2 SQIVND (reference sequence). CDR3 sequence reads: CASSLWAGGQIEQFF. The CDR3 bases are TGTGCCAGTAGTCTCTGGGCGGGAGGGCAAATTGAGCAGTTCTTC.

The chain couples TRBV5-6 to TRBJ1-1; the match to TRBD1 covers 7 bases. Trimming at V came to 3 bases and at J to 7 bases, leaving 6 bases not matched to a gene. The length of the CDR3 is 13 residues. CDR1 is SGHDT and CDR2 is YYEEEE in the germline V gene. As DNA, the CDR3 is TGTGCCAGCAGCTCGGGACAGTTTGGTGAAGCTTTCTTT. Amino acid sequence: CASSSGQFGEAFF.

The gene calls are TRBV7-9 and TRBJ1-5, with D unclear. Germline-derived CDR1 and CDR2 are SEHNR and FQNEAQ (reference sequence). The CDR3 spans 13 residues. V lost 3 bases to trimming and J lost 6 bases, with 9 bases between them. The CDR3: CASSFTATQPQHF. The CDR3 nucleotides read TGTGCCAGCAGCTTTACAGCGACTCAGCCCCAGCATTTT. The variable domain in full, with the rest retrieved from reference TRBV7-9 and TRBJ1-5, is DTGVSQNPRHKITKRGQNVTFRCDPISEHNRLYWYRQTLGQGPEFLTYFQNEAQLEKSRLLSDRFSAERPKGSFSTLEIQRTEQGDSAMYLCASSFTATQPQHFGDGTRLSIL.

The rearrangement uses TRBV20-1 and TRBJ2-2; tentatively, D is TRBD1 (6 bases). The CDR3 is 14 residues long. V was trimmed by 3 bases and J by 3 bases, leaving 11 bases between them. From germline, CDR1 is DFQATT and CDR2 SNEGSKA (reference sequence). The CDR3, as DNA: TGCAGTGCTAGTAGGGACAAGGACACCGGGGAGCTGTTTTTT. Protein sequence: CSASRDKDTGELFF.

The chain has TRBV28 and TRBJ1-4; TRBD1 agrees at 9 bases. Per germline, CDR1 MDHEN and CDR2 SYDVKM. The CDR3 consists of 14 residues. V dropped 6 bases and J dropped 10; count of bases not matched to a gene: 9. This chain's CDR3 is CASRRTGEAGKLFF. DNA for the CDR3: TGTGCCAGCAGGCGGACAGGGGAAGCTGGAAAACTGTTTTTT. The full variable domain, its missing parts supplied by reference TRBV28 and TRBJ1-4, is DVKVTQSSRYLVKRTGEKVFLECVQDMDHENMFWYRQDPGLGLRLIYFSYDVKMKEKGDIPEGYSVSREKKERFSLILESASTNQTSMYLCASRRTGEAGKLFFGSGTQLSVL.

This clone was observed once. V usage is TRBV3-1 (or the pseudogene TRBV3-2) and J usage is TRBJ1-2, with 7 bases that match TRBD1. V dropped 3 bases and J dropped 8; count of bases not matched to a gene: 9. The length of the CDR3 is 14 residues. Germline CDR1 LGHDT, CDR2 YNNKEL (reference sequence). The CDR3 protein is CASSQSGQVRGYTF. Written as DNA, the CDR3 is TGTGCCAGCAGCCAGTCCGGACAGGTGCGGGGCTACACCTTC.